The sequence of this TCR beta chain was determined in a study of T cell repertoires in cytomegalovirus infection (dated by TCRdb to about 2019). The study in broad terms: Peptide stimulations targeted recently identified HLA-C-restricted CMV epitopes, whose presentation resists viral immunomodulation, together with well-studied HLA-B-restricted epitopes. The HLA type of each donor mattered for the analysis, because public TCR beta signatures pointed to carriage of CMV infection along with the matching HLA type.

The treatment or condition label, as the study defines it: in vitro stimulation with specific CMV peptide epitopes to enrich CMV-specific T cells. About this clonotype itself: Its antigen has not been determined. No clone much larger than this one lies a single base away; base qualities are absent.

Counted from cysteine to phenylalanine, this CDR3 has 16 amino acids. Only the CDR3 DNA is retained, 48 bases long and in frame from the first base. At the junction V is shortened by 3 bases and J by 0 bases, with 12 bases in between. The sequencer listed for this sample is Illumina HiSeq 1500. In-frame beta chains were kept once TCRdb had trimmed the public reads at Q25 with fastp and called clones with MiXCR. Records with the same CDR3 protein are collapsed into one entry carrying the most frequent genes and DNA. The sample records 70,000 to 85,000 distinct CDR3 sequences, about 40% of which are singletons. Together, the top ten hold approximately 95% of the sample. The paper's findings and limits, for the study overall: The ex vivo response was dominated by HLA-C-restricted CMV-specific TCR beta clonotypes, and the single most frequent clonotype in two of eight donors was supplied by these HLA-C-restricted clonotypes. In both this cohort and an independent roughly 400-donor cohort, the cumulative frequency of public TCR beta family members distinguished carriers of CMV infection plus the relevant HLA type.

The V and J segments used are TRBV12-3 or TRBV12-4 and TRBJ2-4, with the D call perhaps TRBD1 or TRBD2, as 5 bases match in each case. The material was CD8+ T cells from cultured PBMCs, obtained from culture after CMV antigen stimulation. The receptor comes from a human donor in good health (CMV status not recorded). Some clones in this sample may be carry-over from other donors' samples. The DNA is as follows: TGTGCCAGCAGTTTTTGGCCTGGGACAGCCAAAAACATTCAGTACTTC. Its translation is CASSFWPGTAKNIQYF.